The 22 T cell receptor beta chains in this list originate from one sample, sequenced in a study of blood T cell repertoires in COVID-19. The data were produced by immunoSEQ multiplex PCR, yet TCRdb's version contains in-frame clones alone and is incomplete. The data hold about 74,000 clones, with approximately 80% observed a single time. What was sequenced was peripheral blood. The receptors were gathered from a human donor in a cohort sampled during active COVID-19.

This chain joins TRBV10-3 and TRBJ2-5; TRBD2 matches at 8 bases. The V gene's germline CDR1 is ENHRY and CDR2 SYGVKD. The CDR3 is 17 residues long. After removal of 6 bases from V and 0 bases from J, the junction contained 12 bases not matched to a gene. The CDR3 DNA sequence: TGTGCCATCAGGGGTAGCGGGAAGGGGGGGTACCAAGAGACCCAGTACTTC. Its translation is CAIRGSGKGGYQETQYF.

The chain joins TRBV30 to TRBJ1-2, with D possibly being TRBD1 (6 bases). Trimming stripped 0 bases from V and 7 bases from J, with 21 bases between. Germline-derived CDR1 and CDR2 are GTSNPN and SVGIG (reference sequence). CDR3 size: 16 residues. The CDR3 nucleotides read TGTGCCTGGAGTGTGGGGCCAGGGGTAGTAATCGGTGGCTACACCTTC. The encoded protein is CAWSVGPGVVIGGYTF.

V and J are TRBV27 and TRBJ2-7; a possible D gene is TRBD1 (5 bases). Deletions cut 3 bases from V and 0 bases from J, with 15 bases between. The CDR3 is made up of 16 amino acids. The germline gives CDR1 MNHEY, CDR2 SMNVEV (reference sequence). DNA for the CDR3: TGTGCCAGCAGTTTGGGGCACCCCCCCGGCTCCTACGAGCAGTACTTC. Its translation: CASSLGHPPGSYEQYF.

The chain employs TRBV9 and TRBJ1-2; 7 bases line up with TRBD1. Germline assignment: CDR1 SGDLS and CDR2 YYNGEE. Germline trimming cut 3 bases from V and 7 bases from J; bases unmatched to any gene: 9. CDR3 length: 14 residues. CDR3 sequence reads: CASSASTGAFGYTF. CDR3 sequence (DNA): TGTGCCAGCAGCGCCAGCACAGGGGCTTTTGGCTACACCTTC.

The gene calls are TRBV27 and TRBJ1-2; 7 bases are shared with TRBD1. The germline V gene encodes CDR1 MNHEY and CDR2 SMNVEV (reference sequence). The CDR3 totals 17 residues. Trimming cost V 5 bases and J 5 bases; bases outside gene matches: 17. CDR3 loop: CASSTTDRRFKGYGYTF. For the CDR3, the DNA is TGTGCCAGCAGTACGACGGACAGGAGGTTTAAGGGGTATGGCTACACCTTC.

The V and J genes are TRBV5-6 and TRBJ1-6, with D perhaps TRBD1 (5 bases). Trimming removed 4 bases from V and 9 bases from J, with 17 bases in between. The germline gives CDR1 SGHDT, CDR2 YYEEEE. The CDR3 runs 15 residues. The CDR3 nucleotides are TGTGCCAGCAGCAACTGGGGGGGGGTTGTTTCACCCCTCCACTTT. It encodes CASSNWGGVVSPLHF. The full variable domain, in which reference TRBV5-6 and TRBJ1-6 provide the parts outside the CDR3, is DAGVTQSPTHLIKTRGQQVTLRCSPKSGHDTVSWYQQALGQGPQFIFQYYEEEERQRGNFPDRFSGHQFPNYSSELNVNALLLGDSALYLCASSNWGGVVSPLHFGNGTRLTVT.

The chain employs TRBV19 and TRBJ1-5; weak D call: TRBD1 (6 bases). The CDR3 length is 17 residues. Germline V gene lookup returns CDR1 LNHDA and CDR2 SQIVND (reference sequence). V lost 3 bases and J 0 bases, leaving 15 bases between the germline ends. CDR3 sequence: CASSIGDRSDSNQPQHF. CDR3 nucleotide sequence: TGTGCCAGTAGTATCGGTGACAGGTCCGATAGCAATCAGCCCCAGCATTTT. Drawing the rest from reference TRBV19 and TRBJ1-5, the complete variable domain is DGGITQSPKYLFRKEGQNVTLSCEQNLNHDAMYWYRQDPGQGLRLIYYSQIVNDFQKGDIAEGYSVSREKKESFPLTVTSAQKNPTAFYLCASSIGDRSDSNQPQHFGDGTRLSIL.

This chain connects TRBV2 to TRBJ2-5, with D perhaps TRBD2 (5 bases). Trimming cost V 8 bases and J 2 bases, with 15 bases left between them. CDR3 length equals 14 residues. Germline-derived CDR1 and CDR2 are SNHLY and FYNNEI. In DNA, the CDR3 is TGTGCCAGCTCCACCCCGGACTGGCAAGAGACCCAGTACTTC. It is translated as CASSTPDWQETQYF.

The gene calls are TRBV18 and TRBJ2-3, with a possible D match to TRBD1 (5 bases). The CDR3 has 14 residues. The germline V and J ends were trimmed by 3 bases and 4 bases, with 11 bases remaining between them. Germline CDR1 reads KGHSH; CDR2 reads LQKENI. The CDR3 spells CASSPKTDPDTQYF. The CDR3, as DNA: TGTGCCAGCTCACCTAAGACAGACCCAGATACGCAGTATTTT.

J is TRBJ1-1 and V is TRBV19; 9 bases align to TRBD1. The CDR3 totals 13 residues. J lost 2 bases, V lost 8 bases, and 3 bases had no gene match. Germline CDR1 and CDR2: LNHDA and SQIVND (reference sequence). The CDR3 is CASGQGINTEAFF. The CDR3 DNA follows: TGTGCCAGTGGACAGGGGATTAACACTGAAGCTTTCTTT.

This clone has only one observation. This rearrangement joins TRBV6-5 to TRBJ1-5; 9 bases line up with TRBD1. This CDR3 is 15 amino acids long. CDR1 is MNHEY, CDR2 SVGAGI, per germline. J lost 5 bases, V lost 6 bases, and 8 bases had no gene match. This CDR3 reads CASRADRGTDQPQHF. CDR3 bases: TGTGCCAGCAGGGCGGACAGGGGCACAGATCAGCCCCAGCATTTT.

The sample holds a few counts of this clone. The CDR3 DNA reads as TGTGCCAGTCGACAGGGCCTAAACTATGGCTACACCTTC. It yields the protein CASRQGLNYGYTF. The rearrangement joins TRBV19 to TRBJ1-2; TRBD1 matches 7 bases. The germline V gene encodes CDR1 LNHDA and CDR2 SQIVND (reference sequence). This CDR3 has 13 residues. V lost 8 bases and J lost 2; bases outside the gene matches: 5.

This chain uses TRBV7-6 with TRBJ1-1; D call uncertain. Trimming took 3 bases from V and 11 from J, leaving 16 bases between them. Germline CDR1 reads SGHVS; CDR2 reads FNYEAQ. The CDR3 contains 13 residues. The CDR3 spells CASSLGLPNGAFF. The DNA of the CDR3 is TGTGCCAGCAGCTTGGGTCTTCCTAACGGGGCTTTCTTT.

The chain joins TRBV11-2 to TRBJ2-5, with 9 positions matching TRBD1. Germline CDR1 reads SGHAT; CDR2 reads FQNNGV. V lost 5 bases and J lost 5; bases outside the gene matches: 3. This CDR3 region has 13 residues. The CDR3 DNA is TGTGCCAGCAGCGCCGACAGGGGGGAGACCCAGTACTTC. Its translation: CASSADRGETQYF.

This chain joins TRBV15 and TRBJ2-5; D not resolved. V lost 1 base to trimming and J lost 4 bases, with 7 bases between them. The CDR3 loop spans 13 amino acids. CDR1 LNHNV and CDR2 YYDKDF come from the germline V gene (reference sequence). The DNA of the CDR3 is TGTGCCACCAGCAGAGGTTTGCGAGAGACCCAGTACTTC. Translating gives CATSRGLRETQYF.

This clone has just a few counts. This chain joins TRBV2 and TRBJ1-5; D uncertain. In germline, CDR1 is SNHLY, CDR2 FYNNEI. The CDR3 contains 14 residues. With 2 bases removed from V and 0 bases from J, the gap between germline ends came to 5 bases. DNA for the CDR3: TGTGCCAGCAGTGAACGGGATAGCAATCAGCCCCAGCATTTT. Its translation: CASSERDSNQPQHF.

The V gene is TRBV15, the J gene TRBJ1-6; D gene uncertain. Deletions cut 1 base from V and 0 bases from J, with 7 bases between. The CDR3 is made up of 16 amino acids. Germline CDR1 LNHNV, CDR2 YYDKDF (reference sequence). The CDR3 protein is CATSRGAGSYNSPLHF. Written as DNA, the CDR3 is TGTGCCACCAGCAGAGGGGCCGGCTCCTATAATTCACCCCTCCACTTT. Looking up the rest from reference TRBV15 and TRBJ1-6 gives the full variable domain: DAMVIQNPRYQVTQFGKPVTLSCSQTLNHNVMYWYQQKSSQAPKLLFHYYDKDFNNEADTPDNFQSRRPNTSFCFLDIRSPGLGDTAMYLCATSRGAGSYNSPLHFGNGTRLTVT.

This clone showed up just once. This chain connects TRBV19 to TRBJ2-7; TRBD1 agrees at 7 bases. After removal of 5 bases from V and 2 bases from J, the junction contained 9 bases not matched to a gene. CDR1 is LNHDA and CDR2 is SQIVND in the germline V gene (reference sequence). The CDR3 extends over 15 amino acids. CDR3 nucleotides: TGTGCCAGTAGTGTGCAACAGGGGATCCCCTACGAGCAGTACTTC. Protein product: CASSVQQGIPYEQYF.

The chain employs TRBV18 and TRBJ2-7, with 7 bases fitting TRBD2. Germline V gene lookup returns CDR1 KGHSH and CDR2 LQKENI. The CDR3 runs 13 residues. Germline trimming cut 3 bases from V and 5 bases from J; bases unmatched to any gene: 4. In DNA form, the CDR3 reads TGTGCCAGCTCACCCGCGGGAGTCAACGAGCAGTACTTC. Residues: CASSPAGVNEQYF.

This clone was recorded a few times. The chain combines TRBV19 with TRBJ2-7; tentatively, D is TRBD2 (5 bases). The V end was cut by 2 bases, the J end by 1 base, with 6 bases between. The CDR3 contains 13 residues. Germline-derived CDR1 and CDR2 are LNHDA and SQIVND (reference sequence). CDR3 nucleotide sequence: TGTGCCAGTAGTATATCGGGGTCCTACGAGCAGTACTTC. Protein product: CASSISGSYEQYF.

This rearrangement joins TRBV27 to TRBJ2-3, with 7 bases matching TRBD1. The CDR3 totals 14 residues. Germline V gene lookup returns CDR1 MNHEY and CDR2 SMNVEV (reference sequence). V dropped 4 bases and J dropped 5; count of bases not matched to a gene: 6. The DNA of the CDR3 is TGTGCCAGCAGTTGGGGACCAGGGGGAGATACGCAGTATTTT. Translation gives CASSWGPGGDTQYF.

V gene TRBV30 combines with J gene TRBJ2-5, with 13 bases lining up with TRBD2. This CDR3 spans 17 amino acids. CDR1 is GTSNPN and CDR2 is SVGIG in the germline V gene (reference sequence). V trimming: 3 bases; J trimming: 4 bases; junction bases outside the gene matches: 11. The CDR3 here is CAWRSIPGLAGSETQYF. CDR3 DNA: TGTGCCTGGAGAAGCATTCCGGGACTAGCGGGATCAGAGACCCAGTACTTC. The full variable domain, with the rest looked up from reference TRBV30 and TRBJ2-5, is SQTIHQWPATLVQPVGSPLSLECTVEGTSNPNLYWYRQAAGRGLQLLFYSVGIGQISSEVPQNLSASRPQDRQFILSSKKLLLSDSGFYLCAWRSIPGLAGSETQYFGPGTRLLVL.